This is a list of T cell receptor beta chains from one sample in a study of T cells in Graves' hyperthyroidism and ophthalmopathy. MiXCR, run by TCRdb on the multiplex PCR reads, gives a single entry per CDR3 protein. Of hundreds of thousands of distinct CDR3 sequences in the sample, around 16% were seen once. Sequenced: blood. These TCRs come from a woman aged 25 to 45 with Graves' hyperthyroidism. Each CDR3 is given without its conserved first and last residue. Fields, in order: CDR3 protein, D gene, V gene. A D gene is named only where the DNA matches it firmly.

CDR3 protein: AGGGAGTVDTEAF
D gene: .
V gene: TRBV28

CDR3 protein: ASSLISGAYNQPQH
D gene: .
V gene: TRBV5-6

CDR3 protein: AWSVGQNNQPRH
D gene: .
V gene: TRBV30

CDR3 protein: ASRYTGGAGTDTQY
D gene: TRBD1
V gene: TRBV6-1

CDR3 protein: AWSVMVGELF
D gene: .
V gene: TRBV30

CDR3 protein: ACSAGAGNEQF
D gene: TRBD2
V gene: TRBV6-2/TRBV6-3

CDR3 protein: ASSLVGYGQANQPQH
D gene: TRBD1
V gene: TRBV7-3

CDR3 protein: SGAFAGYSEKLF
D gene: .
V gene: TRBV29-1

CDR3 protein: SVADRATNEKLF
D gene: .
V gene: TRBV29-1

CDR3 protein: ASSPPGQGSNQPQH
D gene: TRBD1
V gene: TRBV7-8

CDR3 protein: SAAGQGISYEQY
D gene: TRBD1
V gene: TRBV29-1

CDR3 protein: ASSPETSGTWNTDTQY
D gene: TRBD2
V gene: TRBV12-3/TRBV12-4

CDR3 protein: ASAQALSGANVLT
D gene: .
V gene: TRBV12-3/TRBV12-4

CDR3 protein: ASSNGTSRTDTQY
D gene: TRBD2
V gene: TRBV11-2

CDR3 protein: ASSLSFHGSDTQY
D gene: .
V gene: TRBV7-3

CDR3 protein: ASSVPGDGQGNNEQF
D gene: TRBD1
V gene: TRBV9

CDR3 protein: ASKAVGNTEAF
D gene: .
V gene: TRBV12-3/TRBV12-4